This TCR beta chain came from a study of CD8 T cells in ankylosing spondylitis. Study-wide points: From matched ankylosing spondylitis synovial fluid, disease-linked clones were reportedly recovered at significantly enriched levels. In reactive arthritis synovial fluid and blood, some motif variants had been reported before. Among TCR beta sequences, a motif of roughly 8 highly homologous variants appeared characteristic of ankylosing spondylitis blood.

Libraries of TCR beta came from quantitative 5'-RACE with molecular barcodes. From the 5' RACE reads, TCRdb called clonotypes with MiXCR, one entry per CDR3 protein. The sample holds a few hundred thousand distinct CDR3 sequences, about 20% seen once. As concerns this clonotype: Its antigen remains unknown.

V lost 0 bases, J lost 4 bases, and 11 bases stayed unmatched. This CDR3 region has 18 residues. CDR1 MDHEN and CDR2 SYDVKM come from the germline V gene. Sequencing input: blood, either unsorted or a sorted T cell fraction (not recorded which). The chain is built from TRBV28 and TRBJ2-1; 8 bases fit TRBD2. The TCR originated in a female donor with ankylosing spondylitis or in good health (not recorded which). The CDR3 DNA reads as TGTGCCAGCAGTTTATGGGTGGTGGGGACTAGTTCGTACAATGAGCAGTTCTTC. It encodes CASSLWVVGTSSYNEQFF.